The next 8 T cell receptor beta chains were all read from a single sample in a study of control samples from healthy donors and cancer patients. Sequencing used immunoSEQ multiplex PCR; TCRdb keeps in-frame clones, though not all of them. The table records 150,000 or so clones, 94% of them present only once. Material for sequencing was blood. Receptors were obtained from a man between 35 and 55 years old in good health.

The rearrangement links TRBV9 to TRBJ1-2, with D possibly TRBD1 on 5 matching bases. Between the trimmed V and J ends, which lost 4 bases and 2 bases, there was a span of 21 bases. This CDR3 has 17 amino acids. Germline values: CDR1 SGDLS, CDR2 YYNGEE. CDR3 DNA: TGTGCCAGCAGCCCGGAGCTTTGGGGGGAGGCGAACTATGGCTACACCTTC. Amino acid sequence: CASSPELWGEANYGYTF.

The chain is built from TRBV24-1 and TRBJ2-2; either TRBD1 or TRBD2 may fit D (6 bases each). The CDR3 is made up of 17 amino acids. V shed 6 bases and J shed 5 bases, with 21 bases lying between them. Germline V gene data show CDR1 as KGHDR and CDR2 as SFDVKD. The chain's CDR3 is CATSPRALGGRTGELFF. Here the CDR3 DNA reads TGTGCCACCAGTCCCCGAGCGTTAGGGGGGAGGACCGGGGAGCTGTTTTTT.

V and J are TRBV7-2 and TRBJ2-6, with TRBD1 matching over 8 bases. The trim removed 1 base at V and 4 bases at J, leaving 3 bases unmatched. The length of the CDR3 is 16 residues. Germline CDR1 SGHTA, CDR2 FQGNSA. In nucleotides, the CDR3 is TGTGCCAGCAGCTTAGGACCAGGGGGCGGGGCCAACGTCCTGACTTTC. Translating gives CASSLGPGGGANVLTF. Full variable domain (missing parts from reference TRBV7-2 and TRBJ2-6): GAGVSQSPSNKVTEKGKDVELRCDPISGHTALYWYRQSLGQGLEFLIYFQGNSAPDKSGLPSDRFSAERTGGSVSTLTIQRTQQEDSAVYLCASSLGPGGGANVLTFGAGSRLTVL.

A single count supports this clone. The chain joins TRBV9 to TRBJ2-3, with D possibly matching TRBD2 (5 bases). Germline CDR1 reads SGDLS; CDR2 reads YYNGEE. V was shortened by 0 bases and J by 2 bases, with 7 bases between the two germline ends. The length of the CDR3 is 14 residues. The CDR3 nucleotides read TGTGCCAGCAGCGTAGATGGACTCACAGATACGCAGTATTTT. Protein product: CASSVDGLTDTQYF.

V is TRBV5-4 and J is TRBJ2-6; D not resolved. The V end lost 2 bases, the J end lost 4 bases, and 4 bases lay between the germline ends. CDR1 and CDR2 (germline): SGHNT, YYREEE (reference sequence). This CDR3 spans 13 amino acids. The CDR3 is CASSFTGANVLTF. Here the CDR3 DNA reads TGTGCCAGCAGCTTTACAGGGGCCAACGTCCTGACTTTC. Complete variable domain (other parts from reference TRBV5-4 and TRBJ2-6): ETGVTQSPTHLIKTRGQQVTLRCSSQSGHNTVSWYQQALGQGPQFIFQYYREEENGRGNFPPRFSGLQFPNYSSELNVNALELDDSALYLCASSFTGANVLTFGAGSRLTVL.

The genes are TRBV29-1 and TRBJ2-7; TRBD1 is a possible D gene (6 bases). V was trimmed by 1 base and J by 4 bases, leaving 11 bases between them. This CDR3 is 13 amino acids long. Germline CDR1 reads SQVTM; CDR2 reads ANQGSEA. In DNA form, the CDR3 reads TGCAGCGTTGAAGGTTGGCAGGGGTACGAGCAGTACTTC. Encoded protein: CSVEGWQGYEQYF.

CDR3 sequence: CASSSPGPPVKLFF. The CDR3 DNA reads as TGTGCCAGCAGCTCGCCCGGGCCGCCTGTAAAACTGTTTTTT. The J gene is TRBJ1-4, the V gene TRBV28, with unresolved D. V dropped 6 bases and J dropped 10 bases, with 18 bases sitting between them. The CDR3 totals 14 residues. Germline V gives CDR1 MDHEN, CDR2 SYDVKM.

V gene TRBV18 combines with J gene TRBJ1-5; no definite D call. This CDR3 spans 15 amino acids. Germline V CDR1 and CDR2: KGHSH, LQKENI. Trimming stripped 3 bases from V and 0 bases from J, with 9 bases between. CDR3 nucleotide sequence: TGTGCCAGCTCACCTGACCAGTATAGCAATCAGCCCCAGCATTTT. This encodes CASSPDQYSNQPQHF.